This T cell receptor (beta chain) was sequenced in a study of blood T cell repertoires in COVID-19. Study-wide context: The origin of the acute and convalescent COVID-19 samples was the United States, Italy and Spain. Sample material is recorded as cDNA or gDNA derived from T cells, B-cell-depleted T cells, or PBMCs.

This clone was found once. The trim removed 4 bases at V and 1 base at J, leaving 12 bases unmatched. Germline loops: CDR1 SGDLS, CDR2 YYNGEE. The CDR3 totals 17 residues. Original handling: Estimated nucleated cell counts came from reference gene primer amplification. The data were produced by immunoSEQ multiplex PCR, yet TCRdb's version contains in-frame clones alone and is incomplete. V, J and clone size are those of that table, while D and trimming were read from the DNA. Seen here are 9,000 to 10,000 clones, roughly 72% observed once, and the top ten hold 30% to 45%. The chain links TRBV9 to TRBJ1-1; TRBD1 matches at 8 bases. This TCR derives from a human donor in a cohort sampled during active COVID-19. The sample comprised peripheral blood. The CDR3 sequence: CASSSRTGNLPNTEAFF. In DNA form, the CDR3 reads TGTGCCAGCAGCTCCCGGACAGGGAATCTTCCGAACACTGAAGCTTTCTTT.